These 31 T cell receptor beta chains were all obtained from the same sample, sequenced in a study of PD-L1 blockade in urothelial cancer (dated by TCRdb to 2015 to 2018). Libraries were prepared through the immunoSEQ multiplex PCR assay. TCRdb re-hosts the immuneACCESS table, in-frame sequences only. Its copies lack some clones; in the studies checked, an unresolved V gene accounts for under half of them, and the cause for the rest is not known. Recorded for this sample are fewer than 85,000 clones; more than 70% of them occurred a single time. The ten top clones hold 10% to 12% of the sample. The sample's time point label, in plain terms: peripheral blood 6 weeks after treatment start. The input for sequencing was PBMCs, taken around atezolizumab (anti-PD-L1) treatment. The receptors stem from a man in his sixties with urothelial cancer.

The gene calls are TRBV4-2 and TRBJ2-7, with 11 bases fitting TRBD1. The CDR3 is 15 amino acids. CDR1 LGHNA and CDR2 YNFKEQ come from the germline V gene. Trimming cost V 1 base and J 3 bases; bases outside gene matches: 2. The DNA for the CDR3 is TGTGCCAGCAGCCAAGGGGGGACAGGGGGCTACGAGCAGTACTTC. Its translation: CASSQGGTGGYEQYF.

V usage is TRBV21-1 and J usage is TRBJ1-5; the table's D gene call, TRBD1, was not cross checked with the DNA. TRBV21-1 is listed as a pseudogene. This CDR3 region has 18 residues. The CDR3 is CARGLGGQGARGPQPQHF. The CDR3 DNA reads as TGTGCCAGGGGGTTAGGGGGACAGGGGGCGCGAGGGCCTCAGCCCCAGCATTTT.

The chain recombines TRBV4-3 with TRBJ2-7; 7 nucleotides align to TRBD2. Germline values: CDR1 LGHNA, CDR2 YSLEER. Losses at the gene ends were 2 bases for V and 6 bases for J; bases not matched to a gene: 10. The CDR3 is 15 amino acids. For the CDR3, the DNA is TGCGCCAGCAGCCAACAATTTGGCGGGGGACGCGAGCAGTACTTC. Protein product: CASSQQFGGGREQYF.

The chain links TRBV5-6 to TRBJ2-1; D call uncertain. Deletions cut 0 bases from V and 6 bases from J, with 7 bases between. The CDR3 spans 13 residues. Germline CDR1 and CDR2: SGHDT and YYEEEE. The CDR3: CASSLGSGNEQFF. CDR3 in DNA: TGTGCCAGCAGCTTGGGGTCCGGCAATGAGCAGTTCTTC.

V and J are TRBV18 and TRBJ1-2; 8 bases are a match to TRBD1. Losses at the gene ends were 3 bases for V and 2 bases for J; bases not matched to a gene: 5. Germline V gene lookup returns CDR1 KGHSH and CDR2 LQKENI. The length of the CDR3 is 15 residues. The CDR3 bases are TGTGCCAGCTCACCGACAGGGGACCGAAACTATGGCTACACCTTC. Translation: CASSPTGDRNYGYTF.

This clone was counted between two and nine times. The CDR3 DNA is TGTGCCAGCAGCTTAGTCGGCGGGCGCGGTACGGTGGAGCAGTTCTTC. Encoded protein: CASSLVGGRGTVEQFF. V usage is TRBV11-3 and J usage is TRBJ2-1, with D tentatively TRBD2 (5 bases). This CDR3 has 16 amino acids. V dropped 1 base and J dropped 10 bases, with 20 bases sitting between them. Looked up from germline, CDR1 is SGHNT and CDR2 is YENEEA.

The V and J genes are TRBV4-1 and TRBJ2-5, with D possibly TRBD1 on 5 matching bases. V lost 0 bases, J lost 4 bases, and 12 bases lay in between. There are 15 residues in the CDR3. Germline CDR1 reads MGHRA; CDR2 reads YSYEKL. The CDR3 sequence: CASSQDPRVGETQYF. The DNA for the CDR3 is TGCGCCAGCAGCCAAGATCCCAGGGTGGGAGAGACCCAGTACTTC.

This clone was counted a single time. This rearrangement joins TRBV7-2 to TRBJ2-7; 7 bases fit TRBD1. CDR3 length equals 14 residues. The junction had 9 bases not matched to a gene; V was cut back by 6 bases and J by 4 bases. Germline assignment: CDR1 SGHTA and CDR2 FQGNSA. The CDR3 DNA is TGTGCCAGCAGAGATACAGGGGTTCGGTACGAGCAGTACTTC. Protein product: CASRDTGVRYEQYF.

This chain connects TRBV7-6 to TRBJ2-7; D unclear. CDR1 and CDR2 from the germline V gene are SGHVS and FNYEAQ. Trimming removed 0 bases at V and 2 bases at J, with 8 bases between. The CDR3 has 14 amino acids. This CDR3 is CASSLALGPYEQYF. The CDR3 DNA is TGTGCCAGCAGCTTAGCGCTGGGCCCCTACGAGCAGTACTTC.

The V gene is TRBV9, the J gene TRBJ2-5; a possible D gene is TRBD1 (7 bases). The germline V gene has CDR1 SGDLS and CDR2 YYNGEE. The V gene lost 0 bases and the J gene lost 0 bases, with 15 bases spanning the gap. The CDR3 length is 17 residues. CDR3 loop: CASSVAGAGGYQETQYF. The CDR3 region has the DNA TGTGCCAGCAGCGTAGCGGGGGCAGGGGGTTACCAAGAGACCCAGTACTTC.

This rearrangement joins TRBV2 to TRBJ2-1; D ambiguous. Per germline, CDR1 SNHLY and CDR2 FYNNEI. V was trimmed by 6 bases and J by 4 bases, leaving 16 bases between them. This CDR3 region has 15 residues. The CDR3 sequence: CASSLENRFYNEQFF. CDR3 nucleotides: TGTGCCAGCAGCCTCGAGAACCGTTTTTACAATGAGCAGTTCTTC.

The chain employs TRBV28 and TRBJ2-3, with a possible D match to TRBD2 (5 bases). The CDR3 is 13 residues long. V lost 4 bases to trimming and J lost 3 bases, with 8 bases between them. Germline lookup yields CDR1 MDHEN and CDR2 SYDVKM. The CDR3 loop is CASSYEGTDTQYF. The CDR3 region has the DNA TGTGCCAGCAGTTACGAGGGTACAGATACGCAGTATTTT.

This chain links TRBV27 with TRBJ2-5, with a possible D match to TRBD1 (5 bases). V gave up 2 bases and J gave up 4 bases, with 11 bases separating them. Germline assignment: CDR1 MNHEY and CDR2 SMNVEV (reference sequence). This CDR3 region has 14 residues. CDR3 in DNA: TGTGCCAGCAGTTTAGTTAACAGGCGAGAGACCCAGTACTTC. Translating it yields CASSLVNRRETQYF.

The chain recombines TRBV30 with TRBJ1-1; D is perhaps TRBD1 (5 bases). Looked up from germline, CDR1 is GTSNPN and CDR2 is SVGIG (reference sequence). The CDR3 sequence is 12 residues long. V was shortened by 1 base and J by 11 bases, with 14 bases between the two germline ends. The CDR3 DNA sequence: TGTGCCTGGAGTGCAACAGGTTTTGCCGCTTTCTTT. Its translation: CAWSATGFAAFF. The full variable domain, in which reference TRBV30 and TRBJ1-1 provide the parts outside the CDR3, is SQTIHQWPATLVQPVGSPLSLECTVEGTSNPNLYWYRQAAGRGLQLLFYSVGIGQISSEVPQNLSASRPQDRQFILSSKKLLLSDSGFYLCAWSATGFAAFFGQGTRLTVV.

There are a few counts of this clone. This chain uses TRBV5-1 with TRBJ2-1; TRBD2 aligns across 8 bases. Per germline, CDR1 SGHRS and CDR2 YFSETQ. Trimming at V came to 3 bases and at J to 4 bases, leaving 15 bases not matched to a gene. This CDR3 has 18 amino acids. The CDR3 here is CASSSTSPSGGSYNEQFF. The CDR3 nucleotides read TGCGCCAGCAGCTCTACAAGTCCCAGCGGGGGTTCTTACAATGAGCAGTTCTTC.

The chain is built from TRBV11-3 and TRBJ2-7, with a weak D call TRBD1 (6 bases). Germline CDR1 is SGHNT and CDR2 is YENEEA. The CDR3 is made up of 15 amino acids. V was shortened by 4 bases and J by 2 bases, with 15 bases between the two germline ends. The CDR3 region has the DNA TGTGCCAGCAGCTCACAGGGTGGTCCAGCCTACGAGCAGTACTTC. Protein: CASSSQGGPAYEQYF.

Here the CDR3 reads CASSLSRDRGSGELFF. The CDR3 nucleotides are TGTGCCAGCAGCTTATCCCGGGACAGGGGTAGCGGGGAGCTGTTTTTT. The chain recombines TRBV7-6 with TRBJ2-2, with 10 nucleotides matching TRBD1. The CDR3 is 16 residues long. The V and J ends lost 2 bases and 7 bases, in that order; junction bases with no gene match: 7. Germline loops: CDR1 SGHVS, CDR2 FNYEAQ.

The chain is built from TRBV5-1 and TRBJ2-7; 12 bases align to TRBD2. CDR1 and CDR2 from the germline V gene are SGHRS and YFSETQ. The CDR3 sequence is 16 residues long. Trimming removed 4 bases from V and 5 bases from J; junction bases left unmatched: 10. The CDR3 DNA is TGCGCCAGCAGCGTCTTCCCTAGCGGGGGGGGCCACGAGCAGTACTTC. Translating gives CASSVFPSGGGHEQYF.

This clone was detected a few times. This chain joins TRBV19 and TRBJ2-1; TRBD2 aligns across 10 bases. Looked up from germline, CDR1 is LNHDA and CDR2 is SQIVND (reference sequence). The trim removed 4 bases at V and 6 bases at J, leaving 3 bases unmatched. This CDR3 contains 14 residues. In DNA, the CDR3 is TGTGCCAGTAGTAGGGTAGCGGGAGGCAATGAGCAGTTCTTC. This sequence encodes CASSRVAGGNEQFF.

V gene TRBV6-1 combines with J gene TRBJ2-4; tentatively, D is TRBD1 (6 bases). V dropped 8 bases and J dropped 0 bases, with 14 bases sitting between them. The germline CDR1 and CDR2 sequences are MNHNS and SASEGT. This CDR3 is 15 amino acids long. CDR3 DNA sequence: TGTGCCAGCGTACGGGACACCCCAGCCAAAAACATTCAGTACTTC. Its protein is CASVRDTPAKNIQYF.

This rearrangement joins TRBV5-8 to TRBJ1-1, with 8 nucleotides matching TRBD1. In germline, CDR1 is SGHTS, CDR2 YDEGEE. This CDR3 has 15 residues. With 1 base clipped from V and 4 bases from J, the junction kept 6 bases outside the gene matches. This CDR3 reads CASSLIGQGVTEAFF. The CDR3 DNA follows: TGTGCCAGCAGCTTGATCGGACAGGGAGTCACTGAAGCTTTCTTT.

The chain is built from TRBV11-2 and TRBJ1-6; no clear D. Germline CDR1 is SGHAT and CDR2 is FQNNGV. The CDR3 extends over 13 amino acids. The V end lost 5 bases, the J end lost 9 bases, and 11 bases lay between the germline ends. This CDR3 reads CASSPSHSSPLHF. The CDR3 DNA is TGTGCCAGCAGCCCTTCTCATAGTTCACCCCTCCACTTT.

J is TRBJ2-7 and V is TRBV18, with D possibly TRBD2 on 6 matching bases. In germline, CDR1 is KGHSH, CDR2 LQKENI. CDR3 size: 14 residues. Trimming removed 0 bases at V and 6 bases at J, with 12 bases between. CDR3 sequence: CASSPPRGIGEQYF. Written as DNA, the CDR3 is TGTGCCAGCTCACCACCGCGCGGGATCGGCGAGCAGTACTTC.

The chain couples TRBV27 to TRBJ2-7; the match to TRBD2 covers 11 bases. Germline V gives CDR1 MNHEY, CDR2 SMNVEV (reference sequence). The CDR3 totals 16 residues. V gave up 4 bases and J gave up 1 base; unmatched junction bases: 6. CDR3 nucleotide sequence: TGTGCCAGCAGTTACCGGCTAGCGGGAGGATCCTACGAGCAGTACTTC. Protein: CASSYRLAGGSYEQYF.

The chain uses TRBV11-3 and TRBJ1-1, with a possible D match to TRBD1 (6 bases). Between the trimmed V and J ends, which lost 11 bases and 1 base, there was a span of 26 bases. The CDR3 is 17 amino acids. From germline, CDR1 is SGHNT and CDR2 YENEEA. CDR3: CASSRGQGILPNTEAFF. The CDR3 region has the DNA TGTGCCTCGTCTCGAGGGCAGGGGATCCTACCGAACACTGAAGCTTTCTTT.

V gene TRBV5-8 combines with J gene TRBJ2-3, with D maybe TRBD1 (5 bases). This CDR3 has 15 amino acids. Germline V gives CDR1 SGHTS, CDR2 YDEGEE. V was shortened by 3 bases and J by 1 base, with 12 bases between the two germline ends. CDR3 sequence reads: CASSSQGFRTDTQYF. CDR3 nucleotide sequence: TGTGCCAGCAGCTCGCAGGGCTTTCGCACAGATACGCAGTATTTT.

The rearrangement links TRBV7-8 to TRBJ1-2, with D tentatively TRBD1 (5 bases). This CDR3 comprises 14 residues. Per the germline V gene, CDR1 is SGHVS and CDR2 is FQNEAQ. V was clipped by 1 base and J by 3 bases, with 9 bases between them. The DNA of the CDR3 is TGTGCCAGCAGCTTAGTTCAGGGTTACTATGGCTACACCTTC. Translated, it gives CASSLVQGYYGYTF.

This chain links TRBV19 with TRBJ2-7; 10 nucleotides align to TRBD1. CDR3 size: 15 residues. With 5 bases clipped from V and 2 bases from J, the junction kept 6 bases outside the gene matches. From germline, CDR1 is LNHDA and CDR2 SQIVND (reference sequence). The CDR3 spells CASSRGQGDAYEQYF. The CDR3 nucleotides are TGTGCCAGTAGTCGTGGACAGGGGGACGCCTACGAGCAGTACTTC. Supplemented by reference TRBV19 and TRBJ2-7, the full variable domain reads DGGITQSPKYLFRKEGQNVTLSCEQNLNHDAMYWYRQDPGQGLRLIYYSQIVNDFQKGDIAEGYSVSREKKESFPLTVTSAQKNPTAFYLCASSRGQGDAYEQYFGPGTRLTVT.

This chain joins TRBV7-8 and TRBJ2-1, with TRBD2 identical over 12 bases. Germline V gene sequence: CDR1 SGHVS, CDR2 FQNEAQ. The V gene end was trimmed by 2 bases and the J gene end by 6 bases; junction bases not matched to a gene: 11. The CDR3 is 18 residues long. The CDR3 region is CASSLLDRSSGRANEQFF. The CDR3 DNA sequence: TGTGCCAGCAGCTTATTAGACAGATCTAGCGGGAGGGCCAATGAGCAGTTCTTC.

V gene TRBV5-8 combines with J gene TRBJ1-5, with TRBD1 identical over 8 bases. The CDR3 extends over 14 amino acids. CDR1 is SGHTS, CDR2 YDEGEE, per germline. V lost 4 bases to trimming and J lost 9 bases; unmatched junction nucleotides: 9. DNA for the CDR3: TGTGCCAGCAGCCCAGGGGGCACCGGGTGGCCCCAGCATTTT. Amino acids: CASSPGGTGWPQHF.

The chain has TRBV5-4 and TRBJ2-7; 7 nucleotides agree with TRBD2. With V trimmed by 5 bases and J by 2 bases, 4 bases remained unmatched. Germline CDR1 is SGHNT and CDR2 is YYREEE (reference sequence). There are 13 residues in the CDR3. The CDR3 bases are TGTGCCAGCAGACCTAGCGGAACCTACGAGCAGTACTTC. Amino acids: CASRPSGTYEQYF.